The 9 T cell receptor beta chains presented below share a single source sample, sequenced in a study of blood T cell repertoires in COVID-19. Sequencing was performed with immunoSEQ multiplex PCR; in TCRdb, only in-frame clones are kept and a portion is missing. The data show a few hundred thousand clones, less than 85% seen once. The sample taken for sequencing was PBMCs or T cells enriched from blood (not recorded which). Source of these receptors: a man aged 35-49 years who had recovered from COVID-19.

This sequence joins TRBV5-1 and TRBJ2-3; 9 nucleotides match TRBD2. Germline V gene lookup returns CDR1 SGHRS and CDR2 YFSETQ. The CDR3 loop spans 18 amino acids. Trimming at V came to 0 bases and at J to 2 bases, leaving 10 bases not matched to a gene. CDR3 protein: CASSLVLAGQLPTDTQYF. The CDR3 DNA sequence: TGCGCCAGCAGCTTGGTTCTAGCGGGACAACTCCCCACAGATACGCAGTATTTT. The entire variable domain, with the rest obtained from reference TRBV5-1 and TRBJ2-3, is as follows: KAGVTQTPRYLIKTRGQQVTLSCSPISGHRSVSWYQQTPGQGLQFLFEYFSETQRNKGNFPGRFSGRQFSNSRSEMNVSTLELGDSALYLCASSLVLAGQLPTDTQYFGPGTRLTVL.

The rearrangement joins TRBV3-1 (or the pseudogene TRBV3-2) to TRBJ2-2, with D perhaps matching TRBD1 (7 bases). Trimming removed 4 bases from V and 6 bases from J, with 15 bases in between. The CDR3 is made up of 15 amino acids. Germline CDR1 reads LGHDT; CDR2 reads YNNKEL (reference sequence). CDR3 in DNA: TGTGCCAGCAGCCCGCAGGGGGGTTTTGCCGGGGAGCTGTTTTTT. This translates into CASSPQGGFAGELFF.

V usage is TRBV4-2 and J usage is TRBJ1-2; D unresolved. CDR1 and CDR2 (germline): LGHNA, YNFKEQ. V was trimmed by 0 bases and J by 0 bases, leaving 8 bases between them. The CDR3 runs to 15 residues. This chain's CDR3 is CASSQDPGANYGYTF. CDR3 in DNA: TGTGCCAGCAGCCAAGATCCTGGAGCTAACTATGGCTACACCTTC.

The V and J genes are TRBV6-1 and TRBJ2-7, with D possibly matching TRBD2 (6 bases). The germline V and J ends were trimmed by 0 bases and 6 bases, with 9 bases remaining between them. The germline gives CDR1 MNHNS, CDR2 SASEGT. CDR3 length: 13 amino acids. This CDR3 is CASSEAGAGEQYF. The CDR3 DNA is TGTGCCAGCAGTGAAGCGGGAGCGGGCGAGCAGTACTTC.

The chain recombines TRBV10-3 with TRBJ1-5; perhaps TRBD1 as D (5 bases). Trimming removed 3 bases from V and 6 bases from J, with 9 bases in between. Germline-derived CDR1 and CDR2 are ENHRY and SYGVKD. The CDR3 has 13 amino acids. The CDR3 nucleotides read TGTGCCATCAGTGATGGGGCGAGTCAGCCCCAGCATTTT. Translating gives CAISDGASQPQHF.

The genes are TRBV28 and TRBJ1-1; maybe TRBD1 (6 bases). The CDR3 contains 14 residues. The germline CDR1 and CDR2 sequences are MDHEN and SYDVKM. Trimming pared 7 bases from V and 1 base from J, leaving 13 bases between. CDR3 in amino acids: CASIQGGENTEAFF. The CDR3 DNA reads as TGTGCCAGCATACAGGGAGGGGAGAACACTGAAGCTTTCTTT.

The chain uses TRBV27 and TRBJ2-7; 10 bases match TRBD2. V was pared by 9 bases and J by 3 bases, with 2 bases of the junction left unmatched. The CDR3 sequence is 12 residues long. Germline V gene lookup returns CDR1 MNHEY and CDR2 SMNVEV (reference sequence). CDR3 sequence reads: CARTSGCYEQYF. In DNA, the CDR3 is TGTGCCAGGACTAGCGGGTGCTACGAGCAGTACTTC.

V gene TRBV7-2 combines with J gene TRBJ1-6; TRBD1 matches at 8 bases. The CDR3 contains 14 residues. Unmatched junction bases numbered 5, after V lost 3 bases and J lost 10 bases. The germline CDR1 and CDR2 sequences are SGHTA and FQGNSA. The CDR3 protein is CASSFGQGGSPLHF. In DNA, the CDR3 is TGTGCCAGCAGCTTCGGACAGGGAGGGTCACCCCTCCACTTT. The variable domain in full, with the rest retrieved from reference TRBV7-2 and TRBJ1-6, is GAGVSQSPSNKVTEKGKDVELRCDPISGHTALYWYRQSLGQGLEFLIYFQGNSAPDKSGLPSDRFSAERTGGSVSTLTIQRTQQEDSAVYLCASSFGQGGSPLHFGNGTRLTVT.

The genes are TRBV27 and TRBJ2-1, with a weak D call TRBD1 (6 bases). Per the germline V gene, CDR1 is MNHEY and CDR2 is SMNVEV (reference sequence). The CDR3 length is 13 residues. Trimming cost V 6 bases and J 3 bases, with 9 bases left between them. The CDR3 region is CASRDSFYNEQFF. The CDR3 bases are TGTGCCAGCAGGGACAGCTTCTACAATGAGCAGTTCTTC.